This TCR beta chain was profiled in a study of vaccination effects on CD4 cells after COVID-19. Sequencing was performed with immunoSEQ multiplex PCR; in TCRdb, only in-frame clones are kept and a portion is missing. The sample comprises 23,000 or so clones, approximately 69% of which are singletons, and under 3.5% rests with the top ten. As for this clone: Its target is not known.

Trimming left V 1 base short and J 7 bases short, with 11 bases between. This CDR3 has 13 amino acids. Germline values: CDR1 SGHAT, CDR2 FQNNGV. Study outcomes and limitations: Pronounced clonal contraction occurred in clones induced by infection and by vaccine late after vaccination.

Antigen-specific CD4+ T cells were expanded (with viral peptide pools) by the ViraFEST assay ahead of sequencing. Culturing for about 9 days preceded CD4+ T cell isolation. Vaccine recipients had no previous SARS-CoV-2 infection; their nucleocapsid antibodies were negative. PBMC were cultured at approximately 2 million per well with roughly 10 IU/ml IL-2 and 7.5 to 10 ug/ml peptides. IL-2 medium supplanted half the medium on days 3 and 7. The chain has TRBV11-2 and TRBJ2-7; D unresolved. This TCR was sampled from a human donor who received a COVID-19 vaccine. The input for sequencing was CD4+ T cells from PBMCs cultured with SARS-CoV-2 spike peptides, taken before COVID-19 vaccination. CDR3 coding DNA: TGTGCCAGCAGCTTAGCGGGTTCGAGAGAGCAGTACTTC. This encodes CASSLAGSREQYF.